The next 8 T cell receptor beta chains were all read from a single sample in a study of T-cell reconstitution after alpha-beta-depleted transplantation in children. Using unique molecular identifiers, the investigators prepared the TCRbeta library. TCRdb used MiXCR to reprocess the PCR reads, holding one entry per CDR3 protein. Of over 150,000 distinct CDR3 sequences listed, about 6.3% were seen once; the top ten hold approximately 2.9%. The material was PBMCs from the stem cell graft donor, obtained from the stem cell graft. These receptors came from a human donor who donated a stem cell graft to a child with Wiskott-Aldrich syndrome.

This clonotype was picked up a small number of times. This rearrangement joins TRBV6-2 or TRBV6-3 to TRBJ2-7, with D unresolved. V dropped 8 bases and J dropped 5 bases, with 10 bases sitting between them. Looked up from germline, CDR1 is MNHEY and CDR2 is SVGEGT. The CDR3 is 11 amino acids. This CDR3 reads CASSNGDEQYF. Written as DNA, the CDR3 is TGTGCCAGCTCAAACGGCGACGAGCAGTACTTC.

This clonotype was picked up many times. The V gene is TRBV12-3 or TRBV12-4, the J gene TRBJ1-2; D unclear. V dropped 5 bases and J dropped 4 bases, with 11 bases sitting between them. This CDR3 is built from 13 residues. CDR3 sequence (DNA): TGTGCCAGCAGTCCTGACGTACTCTATGGCTACACCTTC. This sequence encodes CASSPDVLYGYTF.

This clonotype was recorded at least ten times. This sequence joins TRBV5-1 and TRBJ1-1; D not certain. The V end was cut by 2 bases, the J end by 1 base, with 9 bases between. The CDR3 length is 14 residues. Germline values: CDR1 SGHRS, CDR2 YFSETQ. CDR3 loop: CASSFSEGNTEAFF. The CDR3, as DNA: TGCGCCAGCAGCTTTTCGGAGGGGAACACTGAAGCTTTCTTT.

The table lists this clonotype with a few counts. The chain carries TRBV19 and TRBJ2-5; TRBD1 is a possible D gene (6 bases). The V gene's germline CDR1 is LNHDA and CDR2 SQIVND (reference sequence). The CDR3 totals 13 residues. V lost 5 bases, J lost 4 bases, and 11 bases lay in between. CDR3 nucleotides: TGTGCCAGTAGTGCGACCAGGGGAGAGACCCAGTACTTC. It is translated as CASSATRGETQYF.

This clonotype has more than one count but fewer than ten. The chain employs TRBV27 and TRBJ2-7; possibly TRBD2 for D (6 bases). CDR1 is MNHEY, CDR2 SMNVEV, per germline (reference sequence). The CDR3 runs to 13 residues. The germline V and J ends were trimmed by 4 bases and 6 bases, with 13 bases remaining between them. The CDR3 here is CASSSVRGGEQYF. The CDR3 DNA reads TGTGCCAGCAGTTCGGTAAGGGGAGGCGAGCAGTACTTC.

This clonotype was recorded many times. CDR3 in amino acids: CSARLAGGSSNEQFF. In DNA, the CDR3 is TGCAGCGCTAGACTAGCGGGAGGGAGTAGCAATGAGCAGTTCTTC. J is TRBJ2-1 and V is TRBV29-1, with 14 positions matching TRBD2. This CDR3 is 15 amino acids long. J lost 6 bases, V lost 7 bases, and 8 bases had no gene match. Germline loops: CDR1 SQVTM, CDR2 ANQGSEA.

This clonotype showed up many times. This chain links TRBV6-5 with TRBJ2-5; D may be TRBD2 (6 bases). Germline lookup yields CDR1 MNHEY and CDR2 SVGAGI. The CDR3 runs 14 residues. V gave up 0 bases and J gave up 5 bases, with 10 bases separating them. DNA for the CDR3: TGTGCCAGCAGTTACTCGGAGGGGCCTGAGACCCAGTACTTC. Protein: CASSYSEGPETQYF.

This clonotype showed up many times. The rearrangement joins TRBV12-3 or TRBV12-4 to TRBJ2-2; 11 bases are shared with TRBD2. The V gene end was trimmed by 6 bases and the J gene end by 2 bases; junction bases not matched to a gene: 11. The CDR3 contains 18 residues. The CDR3 loop is CASSPGLAGGSNTGELFF. The CDR3 coding sequence is TGTGCCAGCAGCCCCGGCCTAGCGGGAGGATCTAACACCGGGGAGCTGTTTTTT.